This T cell receptor beta chain was identified in a study of blood T cell repertoires in COVID-19. Study-wide context: Spain, Italy and the United States supplied samples that represented acute and convalescent COVID-19. PBMCs, B-cell-depleted T cells, or T cells provided the cDNA or gDNA that made up the material.

Per the authors' pipeline: By means of reference gene primer amplification, nucleated cell counts were estimated. Some clones are missing from TCRdb's copy, which holds only in-frame ones; the method was immunoSEQ multiplex PCR. The DNA was the basis for D and trimming; V, J and clone size are from that table. The data show about 360,000 clones, approximately 80% seen once. This clonotype was obtained from a human donor with acute or convalescent COVID-19. The donor label of this sample is uncertain. Source material: peripheral blood.

The CDR3 protein is CASRVGQGRGYTF. CDR3 nucleotide sequence: TGTGCCAGCAGGGTTGGGCAGGGGCGGGGCTACACCTTC. V gene TRBV28 combines with J gene TRBJ1-2, with a possible D match to TRBD1 (6 bases). Germline V gives CDR1 MDHEN, CDR2 SYDVKM. This CDR3 contains 13 residues. V lost 6 bases and J 8 bases, leaving 16 bases between the germline ends.